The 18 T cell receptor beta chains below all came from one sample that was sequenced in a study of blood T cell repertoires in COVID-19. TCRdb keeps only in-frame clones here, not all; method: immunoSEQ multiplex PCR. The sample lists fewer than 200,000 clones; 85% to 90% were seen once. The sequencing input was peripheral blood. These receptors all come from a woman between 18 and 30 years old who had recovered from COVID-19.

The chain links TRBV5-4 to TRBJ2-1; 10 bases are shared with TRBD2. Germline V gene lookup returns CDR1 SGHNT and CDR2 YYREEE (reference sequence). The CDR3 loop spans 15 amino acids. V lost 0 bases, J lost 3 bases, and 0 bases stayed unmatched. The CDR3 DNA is TGTGCCAGCAGCTTGGTAGCGGGGGGCTACAATGAGCAGTTCTTC. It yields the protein CASSLVAGGYNEQFF.

CDR3 region: CASSLTDTGELFF. The CDR3 region has the DNA TGTGCCAGCAGCCTAACGGACACCGGGGAGCTGTTTTTT. The J gene is TRBJ2-2, the V gene TRBV7-2; D is undetermined. This CDR3 spans 13 amino acids. V lost 5 bases to trimming and J lost 3 bases, with 7 bases between them. CDR1 and CDR2 (germline): SGHTA, FQGNSA.

The CDR3, as DNA: TGTGCCATACAGACAGGGTACCAAGAGACCCAGTACTTC. The encoded protein is CAIQTGYQETQYF. This chain links TRBV28 with TRBJ2-5; TRBD1 matches 7 bases. The germline gives CDR1 MDHEN, CDR2 SYDVKM. This CDR3 has 13 residues. V was pared by 10 bases and J by 0 bases, with 5 bases of the junction left unmatched.

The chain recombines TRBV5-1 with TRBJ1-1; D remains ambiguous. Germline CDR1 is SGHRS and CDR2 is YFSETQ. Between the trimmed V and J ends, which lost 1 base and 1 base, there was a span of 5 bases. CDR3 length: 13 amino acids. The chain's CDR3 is CASSLLTNTEAFF. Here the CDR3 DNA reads TGCGCCAGCAGCTTGCTAACGAACACTGAAGCTTTCTTT.

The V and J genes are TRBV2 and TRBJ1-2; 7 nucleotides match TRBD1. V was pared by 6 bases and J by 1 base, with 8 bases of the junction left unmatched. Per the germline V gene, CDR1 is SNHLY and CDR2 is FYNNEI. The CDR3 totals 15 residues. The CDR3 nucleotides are TGTGCCAGCAGAGGACAGGTCCTTTTTAACTATGGCTACACCTTC. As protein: CASRGQVLFNYGYTF.

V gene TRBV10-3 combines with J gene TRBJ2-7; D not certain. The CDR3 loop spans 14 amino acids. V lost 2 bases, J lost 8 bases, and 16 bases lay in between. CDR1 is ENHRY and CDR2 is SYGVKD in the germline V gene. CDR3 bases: TGTGCCATCAGTGAGAGACAAGGTACCTCCCAGCAGTACTTC. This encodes CAISERQGTSQQYF.

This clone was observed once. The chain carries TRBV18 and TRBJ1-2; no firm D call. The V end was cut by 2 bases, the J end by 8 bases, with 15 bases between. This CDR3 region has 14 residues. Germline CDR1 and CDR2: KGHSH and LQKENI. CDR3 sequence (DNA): TGTGCCAGCTCACCATCACGAGAGTCCAGGGGCTACACCTTC. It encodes CASSPSRESRGYTF.

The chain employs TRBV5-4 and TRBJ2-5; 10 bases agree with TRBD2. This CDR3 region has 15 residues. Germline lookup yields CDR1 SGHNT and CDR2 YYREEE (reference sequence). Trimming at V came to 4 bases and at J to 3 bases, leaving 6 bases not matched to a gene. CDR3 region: CASSRAGGGEETQYF. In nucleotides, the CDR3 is TGTGCCAGCAGCCGAGCGGGAGGGGGGGAAGAGACCCAGTACTTC.

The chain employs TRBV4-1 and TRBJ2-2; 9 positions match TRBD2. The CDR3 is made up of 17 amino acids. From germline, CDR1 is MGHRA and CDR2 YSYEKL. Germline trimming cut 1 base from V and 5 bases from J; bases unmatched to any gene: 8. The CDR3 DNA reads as TGCGCCAGCAGCCAAGGGATAGCGGGAGTGGGAACCGGGGAGCTGTTTTTT. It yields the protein CASSQGIAGVGTGELFF.

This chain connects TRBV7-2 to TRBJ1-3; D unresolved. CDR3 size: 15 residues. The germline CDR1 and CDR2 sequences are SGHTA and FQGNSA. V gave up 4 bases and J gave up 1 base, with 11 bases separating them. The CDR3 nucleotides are TGTGCCAGCAGCTCCCCCATCAGATCTGGAAACACCATATATTTT. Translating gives CASSSPIRSGNTIYF.

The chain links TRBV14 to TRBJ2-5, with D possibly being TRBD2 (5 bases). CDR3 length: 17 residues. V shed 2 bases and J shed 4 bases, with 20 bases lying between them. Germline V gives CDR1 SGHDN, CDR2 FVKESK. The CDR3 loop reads CASSQRTPRGWGETQYF. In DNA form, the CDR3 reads TGTGCCAGCAGCCAACGAACTCCCCGGGGTTGGGGAGAGACCCAGTACTTC.

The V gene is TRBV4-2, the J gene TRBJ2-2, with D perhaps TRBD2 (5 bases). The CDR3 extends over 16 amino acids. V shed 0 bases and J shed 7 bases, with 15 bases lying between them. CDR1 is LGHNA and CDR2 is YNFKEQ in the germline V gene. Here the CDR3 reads CASSQDRPSGSGELFF. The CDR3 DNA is TGTGCCAGCAGCCAAGATCGGCCCTCGGGAAGCGGGGAGCTGTTTTTT.

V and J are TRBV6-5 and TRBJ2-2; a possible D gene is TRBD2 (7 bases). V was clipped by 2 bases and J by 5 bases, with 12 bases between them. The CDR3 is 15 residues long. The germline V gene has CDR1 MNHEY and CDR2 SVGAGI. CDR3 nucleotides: TGTGCCAGCAGTTACGGCGGGGGCCGGACCGGGGAGCTGTTTTTT. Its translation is CASSYGGGRTGELFF.

CDR3 amino acids: CASSAIGADGYTF. DNA for the CDR3: TGTGCCAGCAGCGCTATTGGAGCGGATGGCTACACCTTC. The chain recombines TRBV7-9 with TRBJ1-2; D is unresolved. There are 13 residues in the CDR3. Germline-derived CDR1 and CDR2 are SEHNR and FQNEAQ (reference sequence). Deletions cut 5 bases from V and 6 bases from J, with 13 bases between.

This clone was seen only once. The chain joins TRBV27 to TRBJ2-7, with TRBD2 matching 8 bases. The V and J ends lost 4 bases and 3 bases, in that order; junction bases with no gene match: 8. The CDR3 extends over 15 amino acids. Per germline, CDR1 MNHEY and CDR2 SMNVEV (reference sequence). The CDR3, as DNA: TGTGCCAGCAGTTCCCCGGGGGGGGCCGTCTACGAGCAGTACTTC. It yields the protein CASSSPGGAVYEQYF.

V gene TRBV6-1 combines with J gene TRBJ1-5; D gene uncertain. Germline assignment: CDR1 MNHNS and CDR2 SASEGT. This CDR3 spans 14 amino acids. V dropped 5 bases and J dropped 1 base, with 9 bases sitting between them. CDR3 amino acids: CASSSTSSNQPQHF. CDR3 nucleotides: TGTGCCAGCAGTTCAACATCCAGCAATCAGCCCCAGCATTTT.

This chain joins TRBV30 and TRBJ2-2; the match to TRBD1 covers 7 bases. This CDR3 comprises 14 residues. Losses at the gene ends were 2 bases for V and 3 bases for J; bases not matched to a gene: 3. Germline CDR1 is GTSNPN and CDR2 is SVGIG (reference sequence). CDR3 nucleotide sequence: TGTGCCTGGAGTCCGACAGGGTACACCGGGGAGCTGTTTTTT. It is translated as CAWSPTGYTGELFF.

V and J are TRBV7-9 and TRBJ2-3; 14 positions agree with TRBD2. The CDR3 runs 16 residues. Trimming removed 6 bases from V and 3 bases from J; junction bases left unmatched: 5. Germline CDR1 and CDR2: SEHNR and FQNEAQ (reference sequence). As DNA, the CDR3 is TGTGCCAGCAGACTGACTAGCGGGGGGGCAACAGATACGCAGTATTTT. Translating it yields CASRLTSGGATDTQYF. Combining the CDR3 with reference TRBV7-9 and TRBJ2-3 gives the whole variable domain DTGVSQNPRHKITKRGQNVTFRCDPISEHNRLYWYRQTLGQGPEFLTYFQNEAQLEKSRLLSDRFSAERPKGSFSTLEIQRTEQGDSAMYLCASRLTSGGATDTQYFGPGTRLTVL.